The 12 T cell receptor beta chains listed next were all sequenced from one sample in a study of cytomegalovirus exposure and HLA in healthy donors. PCR used 60 Vbeta primers and 13 Jbeta primers. Using immunoSEQ multiplex PCR, the repertoire was profiled, and TCRdb retains in-frame clones only, with some absent. The top ten hold roughly 7.8% of the sample, which has about 64,000 clones, approximately 78% seen once. What was sequenced was PBMCs. The receptors shown here come from a man in his late teens or twenties in good health and CMV-seropositive.

V usage is TRBV6-5 and J usage is TRBJ2-7, with TRBD1 matching 7 bases. CDR1 and CDR2 from the germline V gene are MNHEY and SVGAGI. After removal of 0 bases from V and 3 bases from J, the junction contained 5 bases not matched to a gene. The CDR3 runs to 15 residues. Here the CDR3 DNA reads TGTGCCAGCAGTTACTCTTTGACAGGGTACTACGAGCAGTACTTC. Translation gives CASSYSLTGYYEQYF.

Written as DNA, the CDR3 is TGCAGCGTTCAAGGGGGACAGTACAATGAGCAGTTCTTC. This codes for CSVQGGQYNEQFF. The chain carries TRBV29-1 and TRBJ2-1; 7 nucleotides align to TRBD1. The junction had 5 bases not matched to a gene; V was cut back by 5 bases and J by 4 bases. There are 13 residues in the CDR3. Germline-derived CDR1 and CDR2 are SQVTM and ANQGSEA.

The V and J genes are TRBV2 and TRBJ1-2; TRBD1 might be the D (5 bases). The CDR3 is 14 amino acids. V shed 6 bases and J shed 2 bases, with 13 bases lying between them. From germline, CDR1 is SNHLY and CDR2 FYNNEI. CDR3 protein: CASRKIQGNYGYTF. The CDR3 DNA reads as TGTGCCAGCAGGAAAATCCAGGGAAACTATGGCTACACCTTC.

The V call is TRBV30, the J call TRBJ1-5; 7 nucleotides agree with TRBD1. Trimming took 2 bases from V and 7 from J; bases not matched to a gene: 8. This CDR3 region has 14 residues. CDR1 GTSNPN and CDR2 SVGIG come from the germline V gene (reference sequence). The CDR3, as DNA: TGTGCCTGGAGTTTGGAGGGGGCAGGGCAGCCCCAGCATTTT. It specifies CAWSLEGAGQPQHF.

Only a few counts were recorded for this clone. The chain combines TRBV4-1 with TRBJ2-7; 7 positions match TRBD1. V lost 4 bases to trimming and J lost 2 bases; unmatched junction nucleotides: 8. Germline loops: CDR1 MGHRA, CDR2 YSYEKL. This CDR3 is built from 15 residues. The CDR3: CASSPDVGQAYEQYF. Here the CDR3 DNA reads TGCGCCAGCAGCCCAGACGTTGGACAGGCCTACGAGCAGTACTTC.

This rearrangement joins TRBV5-1 to TRBJ2-1; D may be TRBD1 (6 bases). With 0 bases removed from V and 6 bases from J, the gap between germline ends came to 7 bases. Germline CDR1 SGHRS, CDR2 YFSETQ. CDR3 length equals 13 residues. CDR3: CASSLEGGNEQFF. DNA of the CDR3: TGCGCCAGCAGCTTGGAAGGGGGCAATGAGCAGTTCTTC.

The chain links TRBV28 to TRBJ1-6; D call uncertain. V was clipped by 5 bases and J by 11 bases, with 13 bases between them. This CDR3 comprises 13 residues. CDR1 is MDHEN, CDR2 SYDVKM, per germline. CDR3 in DNA: TGTGCCAGCAGTCTAGCCCCCGCTACACCCCTCCACTTT. It encodes CASSLAPATPLHF.

This clone has just one count. V and J are TRBV5-1 and TRBJ2-1; 14 positions agree with TRBD2. This CDR3 comprises 17 residues. V dropped 4 bases and J dropped 7; count of bases not matched to a gene: 10. Germline values: CDR1 SGHRS, CDR2 YFSETQ. CDR3 sequence (DNA): TGCGCCAGCAGCGCGGGGACTAGCGGGAGAGCGGGAAATGAGCAGTTCTTC. It translates to CASSAGTSGRAGNEQFF.

The genes are TRBV12-5 and TRBJ2-7; 7 nucleotides match TRBD1. The J segment lost 3 bases and the V segment lost 6 bases, leaving 11 bases of the junction unmatched. The CDR3 runs to 15 residues. CDR1 is LGHNT, CDR2 FRNRAP, per germline. CDR3 residues: CASGRTGQAGYEQYF. DNA for the CDR3: TGTGCTAGTGGCCGGACCGGACAGGCGGGCTACGAGCAGTACTTC. Filled out from reference TRBV12-5 and TRBJ2-7, the complete variable domain reads DARVTQTPRHKVTEMGQEVTMRCQPILGHNTVFWYRQTMMQGLELLAYFRNRAPLDDSGMPKDRFSAEMPDATLATLKIQPSEPRDSAVYFCASGRTGQAGYEQYFGPGTRLTVT.

The chain employs TRBV7-2 and TRBJ2-7; 9 nucleotides match TRBD2. Germline trimming cut 1 base from V and 2 bases from J; bases unmatched to any gene: 6. CDR1 and CDR2 from the germline V gene are SGHTA and FQGNSA. The CDR3 is 16 residues long. The CDR3, as DNA: TGTGCCAGCAGCTTAGGGGCTAGCGGGGCTCCCTACGAGCAGTACTTC. Amino acids: CASSLGASGAPYEQYF.

This chain connects TRBV30 to TRBJ1-2, with D hard to call. V lost 4 bases and J 6 bases, leaving 9 bases between the germline ends. Germline lookup yields CDR1 GTSNPN and CDR2 SVGIG (reference sequence). This CDR3 has 11 amino acids. The CDR3 is CAWTAADGYTF. The CDR3 nucleotides read TGTGCCTGGACCGCGGCAGATGGCTACACCTTC.

This chain joins TRBV11-2 and TRBJ2-1; 7 bases line up with TRBD2. The CDR3 length is 14 residues. V shed 4 bases and J 5 bases; nucleotides not matched to a gene: 5. The germline V gene has CDR1 SGHAT and CDR2 FQNNGV. CDR3 in amino acids: CASSSMGLNNEQFF. The CDR3 nucleotides are TGTGCCAGCAGCTCAATGGGACTAAACAATGAGCAGTTCTTC.